What follows are 17 T cell receptor beta chains derived from one specimen sequenced in a study of T cells after yellow fever vaccination. TCRdb fed the 5' RACE reads into MiXCR, producing one record per CDR3 protein. Of 300,000 to 450,000 distinct CDR3 sequences listed, about 7.8% are singletons. The starting material was PBMCs, obtained roughly 45 days after the first yellow fever vaccination. Source of these receptors: a man aged 18-30 years who received the YFV17D yellow fever vaccine.

At least ten counts were recorded for this clonotype. This chain links TRBV5-4 with TRBJ2-5, with D perhaps being TRBD1 or TRBD2 (6 bases each). The CDR3 has 15 amino acids. Germline CDR1 SGHNT, CDR2 YYREEE (reference sequence). The V and J ends lost 0 bases and 2 bases respectively, with 11 bases between them. The CDR3: CASSLVGGGQETQYF. The CDR3 nucleotides read TGTGCCAGCAGCTTGGTGGGGGGCGGGCAAGAGACCCAGTACTTC. The entire variable domain, with the rest obtained from reference TRBV5-4 and TRBJ2-5, is as follows: ETGVTQSPTHLIKTRGQQVTLRCSSQSGHNTVSWYQQALGQGPQFIFQYYREEENGRGNFPPRFSGLQFPNYSSELNVNALELDDSALYLCASSLVGGGQETQYFGPGTRLLVL.

This clonotype turned up a few times. CDR3 residues: CASSLEQGVNTQYF. CDR3 coding DNA: TGTGCCAGCAGCTTGGAACAGGGGGTAAATACGCAGTATTTT. The V and J genes are TRBV5-5 and TRBJ2-3; TRBD1 aligns across 8 bases. Germline V CDR1 and CDR2: SGHKS, YYEKEE (reference sequence). The V segment lost 0 bases and the J segment 7 bases; nucleotides outside the gene matches: 4. The CDR3 is made up of 14 amino acids.

This clonotype was found a few times. The rearrangement joins TRBV19 to TRBJ2-7; 8 bases agree with TRBD1. V lost 5 bases, J lost 6 bases, and 6 bases stayed unmatched. CDR1 LNHDA and CDR2 SQIVND come from the germline V gene (reference sequence). The CDR3 runs 13 residues. The CDR3 sequence: CASSAGQGSEQYF. The CDR3 nucleotides read TGTGCCAGTAGTGCAGGACAGGGCTCCGAGCAGTACTTC. Full variable domain (missing parts from reference TRBV19 and TRBJ2-7): DGGITQSPKYLFRKEGQNVTLSCEQNLNHDAMYWYRQDPGQGLRLIYYSQIVNDFQKGDIAEGYSVSREKKESFPLTVTSAQKNPTAFYLCASSAGQGSEQYFGPGTRLTVT.

This clonotype was seen a handful of times. The gene calls are TRBV24-1 and TRBJ2-4, with 7 bases that match TRBD2. The CDR3 consists of 14 residues. With V trimmed by 4 bases and J by 6 bases, 5 bases remained unmatched. In germline, CDR1 is KGHDR, CDR2 SFDVKD. The CDR3 loop reads CATSESGTSNIQYF. The DNA of the CDR3 is TGTGCCACCAGTGAAAGCGGGACTTCAAACATTCAGTACTTC.

The gene calls are TRBV6-1 and TRBJ2-3, with no clear D. The CDR3 loop spans 11 amino acids. V was pared by 6 bases and J by 5 bases, with 6 bases between. From germline, CDR1 is MNHNS and CDR2 SASEGT. CDR3 protein: CASRGIDTQYF. CDR3 nucleotide sequence: TGTGCCAGCAGGGGGATAGATACGCAGTATTTT.

This chain uses TRBV11-2 with TRBJ2-1; 9 positions agree with TRBD2. The CDR3 extends over 15 amino acids. CDR1 is SGHAT and CDR2 is FQNNGV in the germline V gene. V shed 4 bases, J shed 3 bases, and the junction held 4 bases outside the gene matches. Here the CDR3 reads CASSSYSGSYNEQFF. The CDR3 bases are TGTGCCAGCAGCTCGTATAGCGGGAGCTACAATGAGCAGTTCTTC.

The chain couples TRBV18 to TRBJ1-6; D ambiguous. Germline values: CDR1 KGHSH, CDR2 LQKENI. Deletions cut 2 bases from V and 9 bases from J, with 17 bases between. CDR3 size: 16 residues. The CDR3 DNA is TGTGCCAGCTCACCATTGAGGAACAGCTCCTTTTCACCCCTCCACTTT. Its translation: CASSPLRNSSFSPLHF.

The V call is TRBV5-4, the J call TRBJ2-1, with a weak D call TRBD1 (6 bases). The CDR3 runs 15 residues. Trimming pared 0 bases from V and 4 bases from J, leaving 11 bases between. From germline, CDR1 is SGHNT and CDR2 YYREEE (reference sequence). This chain's CDR3 is CASSLDRQAYNEQFF. The CDR3 DNA reads TGTGCCAGCAGCTTGGACAGACAGGCTTACAATGAGCAGTTCTTC.

This chain connects TRBV9 to TRBJ2-5; 9 bases are a match to TRBD2. Per germline, CDR1 SGDLS and CDR2 YYNGEE. CDR3 length: 17 residues. V shed 0 bases and J 6 bases; nucleotides not matched to a gene: 12. In nucleotides, the CDR3 is TGTGCCAGCAGCGTAGGGGGCGGGGGGGCTTGGGACCAGACCCAGTACTTC. As protein: CASSVGGGGAWDQTQYF.

The V call is TRBV7-2, the J call TRBJ2-7; maybe TRBD2 (6 bases). Germline V gene sequence: CDR1 SGHTA, CDR2 FQGNSA. The CDR3 runs to 16 residues. V was trimmed by 1 base and J by 3 bases, leaving 16 bases between them. DNA of the CDR3: TGTGCCAGCAGCTTAGTTTCGAGCGGGTCCTACTACGAGCAGTACGTC. Translation gives CASSLVSSGSYYEQYV.

This clonotype occurred many times. The gene calls are TRBV4-1 and TRBJ2-7; D is tentatively TRBD1 or TRBD2 (6 bases each). Trimming pared 3 bases from V and 3 bases from J, leaving 21 bases between. This CDR3 region has 17 residues. Germline V gives CDR1 MGHRA, CDR2 YSYEKL. In DNA, the CDR3 is TGCGCCAGCAGCCAGAGGGTCGGGGGCCGCGATCGCTACGAGCAGTACTTC. Amino acids: CASSQRVGGRDRYEQYF.

This clonotype has more than one count but fewer than ten. The chain joins TRBV6-2 or TRBV6-3 to TRBJ2-7, with D perhaps matching TRBD2 (6 bases). In germline, CDR1 is MNHEY, CDR2 SVGEGT. The CDR3 is 12 amino acids. With 8 bases removed from V and 7 bases from J, the gap between germline ends came to 15 bases. DNA of the CDR3: TGTGCCAGCGGTAGCGGTTTCGGGGAGCAGTACTTC. It codes for CASGSGFGEQYF.

This clonotype appeared many times. The chain is built from TRBV5-1 and TRBJ1-1; D remains ambiguous. CDR3 length equals 15 residues. Trimming shortened V by 7 bases and J by 0 bases, and 16 bases separated the two germline ends. In germline, CDR1 is SGHRS, CDR2 YFSETQ. CDR3 sequence reads: CASSPRGAMNTEAFF. The CDR3 DNA reads as TGCGCCAGCTCCCCCCGGGGAGCCATGAACACTGAAGCTTTCTTT.

As regards this clonotype: With a far larger clone one base away, a read error is the likely cause. The chain has TRBV5-1 and TRBJ2-1; D call uncertain. Germline assignment: CDR1 SGHRS and CDR2 YFSETQ. This CDR3 has 13 residues. V dropped 0 bases and J dropped 6 bases, with 7 bases sitting between them. The CDR3 region has the DNA TGCGCCAGCAGCTTGGACAGTTCCAATGAGCAGTTCTTC. Translation gives CASSLDSSNEQFF. Looking up the rest from reference TRBV5-1 and TRBJ2-1 gives the full variable domain: KAGVTQTPRYLIKTRGQQVTLSCSPISGHRSVSWYQQTPGQGLQFLFEYFSETQRNKGNFPGRFSGRQFSNSRSEMNVSTLELGDSALYLCASSLDSSNEQFFGPGTRLTVL.

The CDR3 coding sequence is TGTGCCAGCAGTGTTAGGGAAGAGACCCAGTACTTC. It encodes CASSVREETQYF. This chain connects TRBV2 to TRBJ2-5; D call uncertain. CDR1 SNHLY and CDR2 FYNNEI come from the germline V gene. This CDR3 is built from 12 residues. Trimming stripped 4 bases from V and 3 bases from J, with 6 bases between.

This clonotype has a count of ten or more. The chain combines TRBV11-2 with TRBJ2-1; 11 bases align to TRBD2. V was clipped by 5 bases and J by 6 bases; unmatched bases: 15. CDR3 length: 18 amino acids. Germline assignment: CDR1 SGHAT and CDR2 FQNNGV. The CDR3 spells CASSPRGLAGGVSNEQFF. As DNA, the CDR3 is TGTGCCAGCAGCCCAAGGGGGTTAGCGGGGGGGGTAAGCAATGAGCAGTTCTTC.

This clonotype has only a few counts. The V call is TRBV18, the J call TRBJ2-7; 7 positions agree with TRBD1. V dropped 5 bases and J dropped 3; count of bases not matched to a gene: 7. There are 14 residues in the CDR3. Looked up from germline, CDR1 is KGHSH and CDR2 is LQKENI. The chain's CDR3 is CASSLTGTDYEQYV. In nucleotides, the CDR3 is TGTGCCAGCTCATTGACCGGGACAGACTACGAGCAGTACGTC.